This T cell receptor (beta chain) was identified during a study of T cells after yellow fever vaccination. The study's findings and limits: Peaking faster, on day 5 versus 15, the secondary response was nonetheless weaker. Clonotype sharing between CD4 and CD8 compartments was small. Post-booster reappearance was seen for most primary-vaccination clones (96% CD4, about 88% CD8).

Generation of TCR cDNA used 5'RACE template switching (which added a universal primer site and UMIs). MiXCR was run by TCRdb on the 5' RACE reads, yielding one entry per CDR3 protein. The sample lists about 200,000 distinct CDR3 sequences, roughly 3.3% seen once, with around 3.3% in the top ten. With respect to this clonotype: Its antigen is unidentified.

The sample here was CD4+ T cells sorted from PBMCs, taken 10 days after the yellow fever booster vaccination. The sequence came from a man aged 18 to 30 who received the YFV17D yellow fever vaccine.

As DNA, the CDR3 is TGTGCCAGTAGCGCAAGGGGGCCCTTCAATCAGCCCCAGCATTTT. This encodes CASSARGPFNQPQHF. The chain links TRBV19 to TRBJ1-5, with 7 bases that match TRBD1. Germline CDR1 and CDR2: LNHDA and SQIVND (reference sequence). This CDR3 has 15 residues. V shed 6 bases, J shed 3 bases, and the junction held 8 bases outside the gene matches. The variable domain in full, with the rest retrieved from reference TRBV19 and TRBJ1-5, is DGGITQSPKYLFRKEGQNVTLSCEQNLNHDAMYWYRQDPGQGLRLIYYSQIVNDFQKGDIAEGYSVSREKKESFPLTVTSAQKNPTAFYLCASSARGPFNQPQHFGDGTRLSIL.